Given below is one T cell receptor (beta chain) in context. Its target antigen remains unknown. HCMV serostatus was determined by detecting HCMV-specific IgG in serum with a commercial ELISA kit. Peripheral blood mononuclear cells were isolated from blood by Ficoll density gradient centrifugation. The listed sequencing device is Illumina HiSeq 2000. The TCR beta cDNA libraries were made using 5'RACE template switching, a step that added both a universal primer site and unique molecular identifiers. Priming for cDNA synthesis came from the TCR beta constant segment, and two successive PCR amplification steps followed. The published analysis was carried out like this. MIGEC was used to demultiplex reads and group reads by UMI, and MiTCR was used to assemble and quantify clonotypes. To exclude erroneous sequences, any TCR cDNA sequence not supported by at least two reads was discarded. The tcR package was used for downstream repertoire analysis, with clonotypes matched between fractions based on CDR3 nucleotide sequence plus V segment. Antigen specificity was annotated against VDJdb with VDJmatch, allowing one amino acid substitution in CDR3. TCRdb reprocessed the reads into one record per CDR3 protein sequence, lacking DNA. V and J calls and clone size were set by TCRdb, not the authors. This sample's table has entries for under 500,000 distinct CDR3 sequences. The ten largest clonotypes hold under 7.5% of the sample.

This sample stems from a study of T cells expressing NK-cell markers (dated by TCRdb to 2020 to 2022). The study in broad terms: Three sorted T-cell subsets (CD3+CD56+NKG2C+, CD3+CD56+NKG2C- and CD3+CD56-NKG2C+) from seven to nine donors had their TCR beta-chain repertoires profiled. Among the eight sequenced donors, seven were HCMV-seropositive and one was HCMV-seronegative. The eight sequenced donors were randomly selected healthy volunteers, three men and five women. Illumina HiSeq 2000/2500, MiSeq or NextSeq was used to sequence libraries as 2 x 150 bp reads.

Points the paper makes about the study in general: For roughly six donors, the dominant CD3+CD56+NKG2C+ clonotypes were among the top 10 CD8+ clonotypes and accounted for roughly 1.0-8% of CD8+ T cells. It remained unclear whether the expanded NKG2C-expressing T cell clones were specific for HCMV antigens. Those dominant clonotypes were again the most abundant among CD3+CD56-NKG2C+ cells in a handful of donors, at roughly 25-60.1%.

The CDR3 runs 15 amino acids, cysteine and phenylalanine included. This entry has no DNA. This sequence was found in a woman aged 18 to 75 in good health. The sample was blood T cells: a sorted CD56 or NKG2C T cell subset, CD4+ or CD8+ T cells, or bulk PBMC T cells (not recorded which). The rearrangement combines TRBV12-3 or TRBV12-4 with TRBJ2-1. The encoded CDR3 is CASSQTGNPSNEQFF.